The clone carrying this TCR beta chain was seen more than once but under ten times. The antigen is not known. The entry originates in a study of metastatic and nonmetastatic thyroid tumors. Study-level points and caveats: A significant increase in TCR beta diversity was reportedly seen in malignant thyroid tumors relative to benign nodules, in blood and tumor.

The V end lost 5 bases, the J end lost 7 bases, and 11 bases lay between the germline ends. The CDR3 runs 12 residues. CDR1 is SGHTA, CDR2 FQGNSA, per germline. In the authors' workflow: Built for papillary thyroid cancer, a distant-metastasis classifier drew on CDR3 differences across clinicopathological groups. With MiXCR, TCRdb called clones anew from the PCR reads. What appears here as the V and J calls and clone size reflects TCRdb's work, not the paper's. The sample holds about 15,000 clones, 24% seen once. No patient had received any treatment before thyroid surgery. This receptor was taken from a female donor with papillary thyroid cancer or a benign thyroid nodule (not recorded which). Some clones in this sample may be carry-over from other donors' samples. This sequence joins TRBV7-2 and TRBJ1-2; TRBD1 is a possible D gene (6 bases). The sequenced sample was tumor tissue. CDR3 loop: CASSKGGSGYTF. The DNA for the CDR3 is TGTGCCAGCAGCAAGGGGGGTTCTGGCTACACCTTC.